A selection of T cell receptor beta chains follows, all from one sample in a study of cytomegalovirus exposure and HLA in healthy donors. The data were produced by immunoSEQ multiplex PCR, yet TCRdb's version contains in-frame clones alone and is incomplete. The sample includes approximately 58,000 clones, 85% to 95% of them seen just once. Material: PBMCs. Source of these receptors: a man younger than 35 in good health and CMV-seronegative. Each CDR3 is given without its conserved first and last residue.

J gene	V gene	CDR3 protein
TRBJ1-1	TRBV5-1	ASSLGGDTEAF
TRBJ1-4	TRBV7-9	ASSLPRQGSEKLF
TRBJ2-1	TRBV18	ASSPSLGEGEQF
TRBJ2-3	TRBV9	ASQSGRNLDTQY
TRBJ1-1	TRBV7-6	ASSSLADSGTEAF
TRBJ1-5	TRBV19	ASSIEGGNQPQH
TRBJ2-2	TRBV28	ASSLGPGGTGELF
TRBJ2-7	TRBV7-9	ASRPTGQGSYEQY
TRBJ1-1	TRBV6-5	ASRRQANTEAF
TRBJ2-2	TRBV18	ASSPRGAGELF
TRBJ1-2	TRBV27	ASSEINGNLGTYGYT
TRBJ1-5	TRBV28	ASRGDREGGNQPQH
TRBJ2-1	TRBV19	ASSANAGTLKGHNEQF
TRBJ1-3	TRBV28	ASSLGGGGGNTIY
TRBJ2-1	TRBV6-5	ASSYSGLAGNEQF
TRBJ1-5	TRBV4-1	ASSQDGGQGNQPQH
TRBJ1-5	TRBV10-2	ASSSLTRQPQH
TRBJ2-1	TRBV2	ASSSGTSGRYEQF
TRBJ2-3	TRBV9	ASSVITSGLRDTQY
TRBJ2-5	TRBV11-1	ASSLSTGGGETQY
TRBJ1-2	TRBV14	ASGTGKISGYT
TRBJ2-2	TRBV11-3	ASTNTGELF
TRBJ2-3	TRBV7-2	ASSYGLAGSTDTQY
TRBJ2-1	TRBV4-3	ASSQGMGGEQF
TRBJ2-7	TRBV5-1	ASSLDAGEGYEQY
TRBJ1-1	TRBV7-6	ASSSRTGLNANTEAF
TRBJ2-2	TRBV28	ASSSAGTGTGELF
TRBJ1-1	TRBV5-1	ASSYGQADLGNAEAF
TRBJ2-5	TRBV30	AGTGTGPLQETQY
TRBJ2-7	TRBV9	ASSSRETSGKFEQY
TRBJ2-3	TRBV5-1	ASSLGRDTDTQY
TRBJ1-1	TRBV5-1	ASSVGTGGGEAF
TRBJ2-7	TRBV28	ASKLLRPGDGTSYEQY
TRBJ1-2	TRBV28	ASSSQTGSNYGYT
TRBJ1-3	TRBV4-2	ASSLDRQGAGNTIY
TRBJ1-3	TRBV29-1	SVGAADSGNTIY
TRBJ2-1	TRBV7-2	ASSSPGLAGVGEQF
TRBJ2-2	TRBV7-2	ASRKEYTGELF
TRBJ1-2	TRBV28	ASSFGAGNYGYT
TRBJ1-1	TRBV18	ASSRNRDSPTF
TRBJ2-1	TRBV5-1	ASYLAGKMNEQF
TRBJ1-2	TRBV4-1	ASSQGDRGDNYGYT
TRBJ2-1	TRBV7-7	ASSLSTIWGHNEQF
TRBJ2-4	TRBV2	ASTDSNIQY
TRBJ2-3	TRBV7-9	ASSAGLLTDTQY
TRBJ1-1	TRBV19	ASSAQPGQGYTEAF
TRBJ2-3	TRBV7-8	ASSLIWLAGSTDTQY
TRBJ1-1	TRBV2	ASRELNTEAF
TRBJ1-2	TRBV28	ASSLIQGGHGYT
TRBJ1-2	TRBV28	ASSFSGALNYGYT
TRBJ2-1	TRBV30	AWSAFRTSGSDSSYNEQF
TRBJ2-3	TRBV6-1	ASTTGQGGADTQY
TRBJ2-1	TRBV4-1	ASSPGRDLEQF
TRBJ1-2	TRBV6-1	ASSPQGVAFRGYT
TRBJ1-1	TRBV11-2	ASSLVQGTEAF